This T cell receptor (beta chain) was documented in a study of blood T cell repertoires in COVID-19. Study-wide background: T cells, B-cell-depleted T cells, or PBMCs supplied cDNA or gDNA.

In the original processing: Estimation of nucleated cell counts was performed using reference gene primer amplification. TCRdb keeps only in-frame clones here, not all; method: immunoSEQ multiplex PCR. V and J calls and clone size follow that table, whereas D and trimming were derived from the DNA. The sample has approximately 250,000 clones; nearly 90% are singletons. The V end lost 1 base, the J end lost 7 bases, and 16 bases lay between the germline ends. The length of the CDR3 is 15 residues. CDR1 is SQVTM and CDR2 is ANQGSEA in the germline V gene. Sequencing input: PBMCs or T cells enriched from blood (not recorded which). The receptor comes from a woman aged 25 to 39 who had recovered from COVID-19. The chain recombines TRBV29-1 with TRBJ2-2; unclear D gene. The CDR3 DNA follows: TGCAGCGTTGAAGTATACGCAGAAACGGGCGGGGAGCTGTTTTTT. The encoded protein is CSVEVYAETGGELFF.